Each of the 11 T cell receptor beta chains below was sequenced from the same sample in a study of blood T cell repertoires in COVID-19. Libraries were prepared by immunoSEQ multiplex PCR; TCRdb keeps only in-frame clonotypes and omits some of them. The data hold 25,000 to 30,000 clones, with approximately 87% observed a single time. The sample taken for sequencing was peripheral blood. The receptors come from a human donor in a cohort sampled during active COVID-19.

This chain's CDR3 is CASSLRGSVNTEAFF. The CDR3 nucleotides are TGTGCCAGCAGTCTGAGGGGGTCGGTGAACACTGAAGCTTTCTTT. The V gene is TRBV27, the J gene TRBJ1-1; tentatively, D is TRBD1 (6 bases). The CDR3 has 15 residues. Germline assignment: CDR1 MNHEY and CDR2 SMNVEV (reference sequence). The germline V and J ends were trimmed by 5 bases and 0 bases, with 13 bases remaining between them.

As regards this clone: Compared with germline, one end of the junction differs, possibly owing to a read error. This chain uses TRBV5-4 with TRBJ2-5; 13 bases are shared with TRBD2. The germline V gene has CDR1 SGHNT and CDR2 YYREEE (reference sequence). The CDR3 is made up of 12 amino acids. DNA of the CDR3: TGTGCCAGCAGCCCCGGGACTAGCGGGGAGCACTTC. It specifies CASSPGTSGEHF.

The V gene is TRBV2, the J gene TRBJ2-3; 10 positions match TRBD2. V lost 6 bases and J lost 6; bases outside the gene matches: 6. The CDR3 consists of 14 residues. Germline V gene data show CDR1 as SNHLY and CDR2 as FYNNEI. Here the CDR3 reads CASSQERGGDTQYF. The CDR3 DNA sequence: TGTGCCAGCAGCCAGGAGCGGGGGGGCGATACGCAGTATTTT. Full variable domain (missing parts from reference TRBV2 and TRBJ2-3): EPEVTQTPSHQVTQMGQEVILRCVPISNHLYFYWYRQILGQKVEFLVSFYNNEISEKSEIFDDQFSVERPDGSNFTLKIRSTKLEDSAMYFCASSQERGGDTQYFGPGTRLTVL.

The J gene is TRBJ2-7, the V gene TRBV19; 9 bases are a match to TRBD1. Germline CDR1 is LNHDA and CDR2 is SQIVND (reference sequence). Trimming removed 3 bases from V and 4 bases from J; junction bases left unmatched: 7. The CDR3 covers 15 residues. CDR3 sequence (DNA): TGTGCCAGTAGTATCTCGACAGGGGGGTCGTACGAGCAGTACTTC. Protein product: CASSISTGGSYEQYF.

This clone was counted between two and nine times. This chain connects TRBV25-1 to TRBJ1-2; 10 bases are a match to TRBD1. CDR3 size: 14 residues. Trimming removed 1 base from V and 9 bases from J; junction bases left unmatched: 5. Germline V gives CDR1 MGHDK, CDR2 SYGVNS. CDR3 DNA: TGTGCCAGCAGTGAATCGGGGACAGGGGCCCGCTACACCTTC. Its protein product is CASSESGTGARYTF.

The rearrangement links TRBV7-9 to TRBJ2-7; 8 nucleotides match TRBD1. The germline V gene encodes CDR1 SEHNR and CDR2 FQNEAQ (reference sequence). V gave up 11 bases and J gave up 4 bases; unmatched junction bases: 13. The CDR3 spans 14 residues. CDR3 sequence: CASVRAGGLYEQYF. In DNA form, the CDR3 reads TGTGCCTCAGTACGGGCAGGGGGCTTATACGAGCAGTACTTC.

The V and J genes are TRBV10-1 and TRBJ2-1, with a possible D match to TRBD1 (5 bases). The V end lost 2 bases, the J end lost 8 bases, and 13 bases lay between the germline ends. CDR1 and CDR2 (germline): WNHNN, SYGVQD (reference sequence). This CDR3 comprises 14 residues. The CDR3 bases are TGCGCCAGCAGTGAGGGGTCCCAAGGGGATGAGCAGTTCTTC. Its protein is CASSEGSQGDEQFF.

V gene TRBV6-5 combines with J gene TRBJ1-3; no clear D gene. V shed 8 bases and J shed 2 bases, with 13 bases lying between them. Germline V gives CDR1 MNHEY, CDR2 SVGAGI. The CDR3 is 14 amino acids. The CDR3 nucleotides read TGTGCCAGCTCGCCCGCAGATCCTGGAAACACCATATATTTT. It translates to CASSPADPGNTIYF.

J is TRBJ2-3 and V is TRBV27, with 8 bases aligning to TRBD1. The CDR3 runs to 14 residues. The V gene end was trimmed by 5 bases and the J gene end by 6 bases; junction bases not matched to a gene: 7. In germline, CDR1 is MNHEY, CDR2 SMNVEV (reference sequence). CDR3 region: CASSITTGVDTQYF. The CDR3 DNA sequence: TGTGCCAGCAGTATAACGACAGGGGTGGATACGCAGTATTTT.

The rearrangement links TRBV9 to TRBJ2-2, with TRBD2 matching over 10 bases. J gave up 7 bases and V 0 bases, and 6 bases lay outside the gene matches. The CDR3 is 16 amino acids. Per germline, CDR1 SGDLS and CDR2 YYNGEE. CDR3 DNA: TGTGCCAGCAGCGTAGGTCTAGCGGGGGCTGACGGGGAGCTGTTTTTT. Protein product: CASSVGLAGADGELFF. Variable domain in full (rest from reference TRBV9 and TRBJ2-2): DSGVTQTPKHLITATGQRVTLRCSPRSGDLSVYWYQQSLDQGLQFLIQYYNGEERAKGNILERFSAQQFPDLHSELNLSSLELGDSALYFCASSVGLAGADGELFFGEGSRLTVL.

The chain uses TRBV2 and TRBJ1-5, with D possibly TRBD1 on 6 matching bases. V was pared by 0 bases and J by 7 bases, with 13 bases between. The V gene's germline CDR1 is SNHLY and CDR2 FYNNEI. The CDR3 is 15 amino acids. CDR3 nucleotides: TGTGCCAGCAGTGAAGCTCGGACAGTCGGGCAGCCCCAGCATTTT. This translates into CASSEARTVGQPQHF.